This T cell receptor beta chain was captured by sequencing in a study of OX40 agonist ivuxolimab in advanced cancers. Background on the whole study: Ivuxolimab was an agonistic, fully human IgG2 monoclonal antibody directed against OX40 (CD134), a costimulatory receptor. Three dose-escalation patients achieved partial responses, one with hepatocellular carcinoma and two with cutaneous melanoma. Patients were allowed to have had prior anti-PD-1, anti-PD-L1 or anti-CTLA-4 therapy, and around 37% of the dose-escalation patients had previously received checkpoint inhibitors. Among the 52 dose-escalation patients, 19 had hepatocellular carcinoma, about 15 melanoma, 9 renal cell carcinoma and 9 head and neck cancer. The paper describes the monotherapy dose-escalation part (N of about 52 patients) of the phase I trial of ivuxolimab. Intravenous ivuxolimab was administered to patients every 2 weeks at six dose levels: 0.01, 0.1, 0.3, 1.5, 3 and 10 mg/kg. The purpose of peripheral TCRbeta sequencing was to test whether ivuxolimab changed TCR sequence diversity and led to clonal T-cell expansion. The dose-escalation cohort was approximately 83% male with a mean age of about 60 years, ranging from 23 to 79. Broad study findings and their caveats: Low levels of normalized T-cell clonal expansion were also shown by some nonresponding patients. After ivuxolimab, more expanded clones were found on average in CD8+ T cells than in CD4+ T cells. The antigen specificity of the peripheral T cells that underwent clonal expansion was not determined. In the 0.1-3.0 mg/kg groups, partial responders were among the patients with the lowest normalized peripheral clonal expansion, particularly in CD8+ T cells. At doses of 0.1 to 3.0 mg/kg, clonal expansion of both CD4+ and CD8+ blood T cells was observed from baseline to week 6.

The trial excluded patients who had a history of autoimmune disease or who were on systemic immunosuppression. In every dose cohort, peripheral blood was drawn for TCR sequencing at baseline, cycle 4 day 1, and cycle 7 day 1. Samples were obtained from an open-label, multicenter, first-in-human phase I dose-escalation trial of ivuxolimab. Adults with locally advanced or metastatic head and neck squamous cell, hepatocellular, melanoma or renal cell carcinoma were enrolled in the trial. CD4+ and CD8+ T cells were sorted separately from peripheral blood before TCR sequencing. This clone has just one count. Its antigen is currently not known. Base qualities were left out, and no much larger clone turns up one base away. Genomic DNA was isolated from the sorted cells so that the TCRbeta CDR3 region could be sequenced. The immunoSEQ Assay was used to sequence the TCRbeta CDR3 regions. Drawn from immuneACCESS, this table holds only the in-frame rearrangements with V and J called that TCRdb kept. Clones are partly lost; checked studies trace under half to an unresolved V gene and leave the rest unexplained. The sample records roughly 67,000 clones, nearly 90% of which are singletons. Around 0.29% of the sample goes to the ten largest clones.

The origin of this receptor is an adult with an advanced solid tumor such as melanoma, head and neck, liver or kidney cancer. This specimen consisted of CD4+ or CD8+ T cells sorted from blood, obtained in a trial of the OX40 agonist ivuxolimab.

The CDR3: CASSQFRSNKETQYF. DNA sequence: TGTGCCAGCTCACAATTTCGGTCCAACAAAGAGACCCAGTACTTC. In this chain, TRBV18 is recombined with TRBJ2-5, with no confidently assigned D gene. The CDR3 numbers 15 residues from cysteine through phenylalanine. Just CDR3 DNA is preserved here, 45 bases in frame from base 1. As encoded in the germline V gene, CDR1 is KGHSH while CDR2 is LQKENI. V is shortened by 4 bases, J by 3 bases, and the region joining them spans 15 bases.